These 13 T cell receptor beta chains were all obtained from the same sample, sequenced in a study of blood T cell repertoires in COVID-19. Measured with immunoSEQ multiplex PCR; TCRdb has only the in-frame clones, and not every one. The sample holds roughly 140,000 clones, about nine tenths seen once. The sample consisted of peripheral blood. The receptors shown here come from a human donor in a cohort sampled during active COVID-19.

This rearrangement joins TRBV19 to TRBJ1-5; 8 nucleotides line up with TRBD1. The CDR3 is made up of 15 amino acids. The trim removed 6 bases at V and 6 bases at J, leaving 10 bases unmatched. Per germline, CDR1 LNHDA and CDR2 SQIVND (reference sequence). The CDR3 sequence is CASRPTGGAAQPQHF. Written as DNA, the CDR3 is TGTGCCAGTAGGCCTACAGGGGGTGCGGCTCAGCCCCAGCATTTT.

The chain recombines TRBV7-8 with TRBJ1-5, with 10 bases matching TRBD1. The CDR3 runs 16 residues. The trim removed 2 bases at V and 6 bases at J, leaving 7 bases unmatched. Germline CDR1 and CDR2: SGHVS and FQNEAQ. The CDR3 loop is CASSLFFGTGVQPQHF. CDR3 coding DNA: TGTGCCAGCAGCTTATTCTTCGGGACAGGGGTTCAGCCCCAGCATTTT.

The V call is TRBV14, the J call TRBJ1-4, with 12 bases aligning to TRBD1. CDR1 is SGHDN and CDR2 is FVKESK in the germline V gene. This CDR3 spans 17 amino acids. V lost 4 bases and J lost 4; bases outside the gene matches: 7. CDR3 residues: CASSPGTGGRRNEKLFF. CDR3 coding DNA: TGTGCCAGCAGCCCGGGGACAGGGGGCAGACGTAATGAAAAACTGTTTTTT.

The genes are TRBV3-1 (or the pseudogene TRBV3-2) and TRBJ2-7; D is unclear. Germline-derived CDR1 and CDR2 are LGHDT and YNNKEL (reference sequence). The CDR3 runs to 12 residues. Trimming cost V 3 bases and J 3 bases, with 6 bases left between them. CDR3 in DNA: TGTGCCAGCAGCCAGTACGGCTACGAGCAGTACTTC. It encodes CASSQYGYEQYF.

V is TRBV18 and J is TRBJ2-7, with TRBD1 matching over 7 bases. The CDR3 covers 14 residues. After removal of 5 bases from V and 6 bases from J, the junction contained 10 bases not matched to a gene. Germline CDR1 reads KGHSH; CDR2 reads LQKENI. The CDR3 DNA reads TGTGCCAGCTCATCCGACAGGGTCCCCTTCGAGCAGTACTTC. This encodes CASSSDRVPFEQYF.

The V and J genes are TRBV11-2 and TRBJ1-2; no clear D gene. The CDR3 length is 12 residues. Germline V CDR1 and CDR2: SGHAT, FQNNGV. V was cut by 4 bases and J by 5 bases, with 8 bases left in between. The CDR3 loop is CASSSRRYGYTF. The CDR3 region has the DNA TGTGCCAGCAGCTCCCGGCGGTATGGCTACACCTTC.

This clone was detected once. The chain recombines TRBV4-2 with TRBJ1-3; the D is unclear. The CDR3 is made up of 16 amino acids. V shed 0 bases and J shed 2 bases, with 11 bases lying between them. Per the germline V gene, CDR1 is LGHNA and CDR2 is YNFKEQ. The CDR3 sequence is CASSQEGGFAGNTIYF. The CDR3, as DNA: TGTGCCAGCAGCCAAGAGGGAGGGTTCGCTGGAAACACCATATATTTT.

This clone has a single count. CDR3 coding DNA: TGTGCCAGCAGTTACGGACAGGCTAGCAATCAGCCCCAGCATTTT. This sequence encodes CASSYGQASNQPQHF. The chain uses TRBV6-5 and TRBJ1-5; the match to TRBD1 covers 7 bases. This CDR3 comprises 15 residues. J lost 0 bases, V lost 2 bases, and 1 base had no gene match. Germline values: CDR1 MNHEY, CDR2 SVGAGI.

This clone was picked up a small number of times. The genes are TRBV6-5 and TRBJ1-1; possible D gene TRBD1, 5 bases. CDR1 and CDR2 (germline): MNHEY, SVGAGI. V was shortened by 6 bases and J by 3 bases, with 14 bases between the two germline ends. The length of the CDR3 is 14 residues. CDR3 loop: CASSRPGGDTEAFF. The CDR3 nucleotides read TGTGCCAGCAGCCGCCCTGGAGGGGACACTGAAGCTTTCTTT.

The CDR3 reads CASGENQPQHF. CDR3 DNA: TGTGCCTCGGGGGAGAATCAGCCCCAGCATTTT. V gene TRBV30 combines with J gene TRBJ1-5, with D perhaps matching TRBD1 (5 bases). Trimming stripped 7 bases from V and 4 bases from J, with 8 bases between. CDR3 size: 11 residues. Germline V gene data show CDR1 as GTSNPN and CDR2 as SVGIG (reference sequence).

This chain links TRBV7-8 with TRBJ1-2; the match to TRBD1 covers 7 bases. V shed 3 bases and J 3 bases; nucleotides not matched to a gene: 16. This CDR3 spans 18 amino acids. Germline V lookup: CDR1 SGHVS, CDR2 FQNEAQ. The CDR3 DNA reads TGTGCCAGCAGCTTGCTTACAGGGGAAGGGAGAGTTGACTATGGCTACACCTTC. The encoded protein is CASSLLTGEGRVDYGYTF.

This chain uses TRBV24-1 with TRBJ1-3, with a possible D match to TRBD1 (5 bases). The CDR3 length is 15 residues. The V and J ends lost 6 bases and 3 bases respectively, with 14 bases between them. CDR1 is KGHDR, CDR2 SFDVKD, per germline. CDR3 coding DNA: TGTGCCACCAGTTCAGGGAACCTGGGTGGAAACACCATATATTTT. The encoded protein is CATSSGNLGGNTIYF.

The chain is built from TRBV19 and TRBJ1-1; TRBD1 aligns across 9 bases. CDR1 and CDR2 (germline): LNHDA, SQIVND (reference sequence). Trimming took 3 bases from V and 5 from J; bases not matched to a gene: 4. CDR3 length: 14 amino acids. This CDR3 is CASSIWTGDTEAFF. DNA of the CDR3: TGTGCCAGTAGTATCTGGACAGGGGATACTGAAGCTTTCTTT.